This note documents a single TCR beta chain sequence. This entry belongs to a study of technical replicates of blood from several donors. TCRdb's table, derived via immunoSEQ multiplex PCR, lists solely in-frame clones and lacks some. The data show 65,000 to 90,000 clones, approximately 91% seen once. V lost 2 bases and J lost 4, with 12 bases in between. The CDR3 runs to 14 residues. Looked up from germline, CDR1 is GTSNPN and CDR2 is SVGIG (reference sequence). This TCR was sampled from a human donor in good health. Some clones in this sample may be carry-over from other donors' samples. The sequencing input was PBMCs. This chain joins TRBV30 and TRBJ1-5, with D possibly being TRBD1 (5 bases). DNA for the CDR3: TGTGCCTGGAGTCTAGGGGTTAGGAATCAGCCCCAGCATTTT. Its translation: CAWSLGVRNQPQHF.